This T cell receptor beta chain was profiled in a study of OX40 agonist ivuxolimab in advanced cancers. Study-level information: Ivuxolimab, an agonist antibody against OX40 (CD134), was given to patients. Study-wide points: The authors did not determine the antigen specificity of the expanded peripheral T cells.

V lost 6 bases, J lost 4 bases, and 9 bases lay in between. The CDR3 spans 13 residues. CDR1 and CDR2 (germline): SNHLY, FYNNEI. With autoimmune disease history or systemic immunosuppression, patients were excluded. Blood draws occurred at baseline, cycle 4 day 1, and cycle 7 day 1. Generated by immunoSEQ multiplex PCR, the TCRdb table keeps only in-frame clones and is missing some. This sample has 78,000 or so clones; about 90% occur once, and the top ten carry roughly 0.72%. Remarks on this clone: The antigen remains undetermined.

The clonotype was recovered from an adult with an advanced solid tumor such as melanoma, head and neck, liver or kidney cancer. The sample here was CD4+ or CD8+ T cells sorted from blood, taken in a trial of the OX40 agonist ivuxolimab. The V call is TRBV2, the J call TRBJ2-2; weak D call: TRBD1 (6 bases). The CDR3 sequence: CASRGAITGELFF. CDR3 in DNA: TGTGCCAGCAGGGGGGCGATCACCGGGGAGCTGTTTTTT. Filled out from reference TRBV2 and TRBJ2-2, the complete variable domain reads EPEVTQTPSHQVTQMGQEVILRCVPISNHLYFYWYRQILGQKVEFLVSFYNNEISEKSEIFDDQFSVERPDGSNFTLKIRSTKLEDSAMYFCASRGAITGELFFGEGSRLTVL.